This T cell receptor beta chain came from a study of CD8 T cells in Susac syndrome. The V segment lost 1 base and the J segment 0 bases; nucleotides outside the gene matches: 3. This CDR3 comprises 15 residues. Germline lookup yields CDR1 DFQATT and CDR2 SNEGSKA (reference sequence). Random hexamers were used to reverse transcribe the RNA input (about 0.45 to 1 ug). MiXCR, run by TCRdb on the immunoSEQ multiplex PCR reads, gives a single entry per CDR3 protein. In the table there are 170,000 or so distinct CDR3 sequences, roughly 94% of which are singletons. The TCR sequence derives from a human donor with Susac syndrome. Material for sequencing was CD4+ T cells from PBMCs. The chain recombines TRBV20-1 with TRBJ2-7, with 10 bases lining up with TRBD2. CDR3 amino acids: CSARGASGGSYEQYF. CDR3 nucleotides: TGCAGTGCTAGAGGAGCTAGCGGGGGCTCCTACGAGCAGTACTTC.